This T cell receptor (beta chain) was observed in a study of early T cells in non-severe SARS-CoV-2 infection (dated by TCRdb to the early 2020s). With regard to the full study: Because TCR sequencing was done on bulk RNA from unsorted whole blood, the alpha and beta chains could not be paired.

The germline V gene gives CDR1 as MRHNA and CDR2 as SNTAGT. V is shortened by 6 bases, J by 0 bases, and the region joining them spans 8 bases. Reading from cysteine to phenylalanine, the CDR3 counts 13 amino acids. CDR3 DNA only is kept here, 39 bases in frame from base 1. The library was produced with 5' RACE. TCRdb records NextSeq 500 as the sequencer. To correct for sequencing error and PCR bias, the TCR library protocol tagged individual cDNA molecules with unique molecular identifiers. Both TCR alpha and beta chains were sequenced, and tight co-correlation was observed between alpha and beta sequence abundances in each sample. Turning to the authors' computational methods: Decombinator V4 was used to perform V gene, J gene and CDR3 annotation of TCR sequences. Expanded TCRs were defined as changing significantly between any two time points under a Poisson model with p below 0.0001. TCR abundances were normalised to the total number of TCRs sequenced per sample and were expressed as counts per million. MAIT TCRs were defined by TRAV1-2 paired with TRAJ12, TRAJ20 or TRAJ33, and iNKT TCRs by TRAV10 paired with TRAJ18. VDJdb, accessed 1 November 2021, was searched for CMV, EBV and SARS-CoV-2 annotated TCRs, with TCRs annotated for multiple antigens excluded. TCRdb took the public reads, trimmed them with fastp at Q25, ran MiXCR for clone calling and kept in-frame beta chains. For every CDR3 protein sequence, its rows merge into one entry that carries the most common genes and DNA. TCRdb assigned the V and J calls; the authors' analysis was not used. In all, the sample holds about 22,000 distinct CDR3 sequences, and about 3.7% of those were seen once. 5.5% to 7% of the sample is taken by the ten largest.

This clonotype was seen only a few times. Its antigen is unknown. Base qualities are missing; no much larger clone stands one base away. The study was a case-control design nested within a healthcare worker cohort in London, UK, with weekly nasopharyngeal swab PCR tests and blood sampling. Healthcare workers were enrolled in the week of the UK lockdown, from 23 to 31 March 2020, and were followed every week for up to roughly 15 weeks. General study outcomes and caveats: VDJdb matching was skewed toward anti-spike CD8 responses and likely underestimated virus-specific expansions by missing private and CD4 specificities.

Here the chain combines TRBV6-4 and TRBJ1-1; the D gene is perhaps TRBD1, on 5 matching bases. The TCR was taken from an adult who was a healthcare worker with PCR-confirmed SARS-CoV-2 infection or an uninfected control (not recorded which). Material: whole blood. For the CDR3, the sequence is CASRLTVNTEAFF. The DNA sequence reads TGTGCCAGCAGGCTGACAGTGAACACTGAAGCTTTCTTT.